This is a list of T cell receptor beta chains from one sample in a study of cytomegalovirus exposure and HLA in healthy donors. Profiled with immunoSEQ multiplex PCR; TCRdb holds only in-frame clones, not every one. The table lists about 68,000 clones, 70% to 90% of them singletons. Sequenced sample: PBMCs. The receptors shown here come from a human donor in good health. CDR3s include the opening cysteine and the closing phenylalanine or tryptophan. The order of the fields is J gene, V gene, clone size, D gene, CDR3 protein, CDR3 DNA. A D gene is named only where the DNA matches it firmly. Clone sizes are given selectively: once, few, many, or a class where the clone is expanded.

J: TRBJ2-4; V: TRBV7-9; size: .; D: .; CDR3: CASSPSTVAKNIQYF; DNA: TGTGCCAGCAGCCCTTCTACCGTAGCCAAAAACATTCAGTACTTC
J: TRBJ1-5; V: TRBV6-1; size: once; D: .; CDR3: CASSEGNSNQPQHF; DNA: TGTGCCAGCAGTGAAGGTAATAGCAATCAGCCCCAGCATTTT
J: TRBJ2-1; V: TRBV6-1; size: few; D: .; CDR3: CASSVVTGTPNEQFF; DNA: TGTGCCAGCAGTGTAGTAACCGGGACACCCAATGAGCAGTTCTTC
J: TRBJ2-1; V: TRBV6-5; size: once; D: .; CDR3: CASSYVGEQFF; DNA: TGTGCCAGCAGTTACGTCGGTGAGCAGTTCTTC
J: TRBJ2-7; V: TRBV7-2; size: .; D: TRBD2; CDR3: CASSVSGGEQYF; DNA: TGTGCCAGCAGCGTTAGCGGGGGTGAGCAGTACTTC
J: TRBJ1-2; V: TRBV7-2; size: .; D: .; CDR3: CASSQTTGFGYTF; DNA: TGTGCCAGCAGTCAGACCACAGGGTTTGGCTACACCTTC
J: TRBJ1-1; V: TRBV5-1; size: .; D: TRBD1; CDR3: CASSLAWDSSAEAFF; DNA: TGCGCCAGCAGCTTGGCCTGGGACAGTTCCGCTGAAGCTTTCTTT
J: TRBJ2-3; V: TRBV5-4; size: .; D: .; CDR3: CASSSNSVPTDTQYF; DNA: TGTGCCAGCAGCTCCAACTCGGTCCCCACAGATACGCAGTATTTT
J: TRBJ1-3; V: TRBV30; size: .; D: .; CDR3: CAWADQGGNTIYF; DNA: TGTGCCTGGGCTGACCAGGGCGGAAACACCATATATTTT
J: TRBJ2-5; V: TRBV11-1; size: .; D: TRBD1; CDR3: CASSLGDRGRETQYF; DNA: TGTGCCAGCAGCTTAGGGGACAGGGGCAGGGAGACCCAGTACTTC
J: TRBJ2-7; V: TRBV11-2; size: .; D: TRBD2; CDR3: CASSLWTSGVGNEQYF; DNA: TGTGCCAGCAGCTTATGGACTAGCGGGGTAGGTAACGAGCAGTACTTC
J: TRBJ2-2; V: TRBV5-4; size: .; D: .; CDR3: CASSLGSGTGELFF; DNA: TGTGCCAGCAGCTTGGGTTCAGGCACCGGGGAGCTGTTTTTT
J: TRBJ2-3; V: TRBV6-5; size: .; D: .; CDR3: CASSLQGPVPSAQYF; DNA: TGTGCCAGCAGTCTACAGGGACCCGTCCCCAGCGCGCAGTATTTT
J: TRBJ1-1; V: TRBV9; size: .; D: .; CDR3: CASSVVGEDTEAFF; DNA: TGTGCCAGCAGCGTAGTCGGGGAGGACACTGAAGCTTTCTTT
J: TRBJ2-1; V: TRBV28; size: .; D: .; CDR3: CASSPRDWSYNEQFF; DNA: TGTGCCAGCAGTCCCCGAGATTGGTCCTACAATGAGCAGTTCTTC
J: TRBJ1-1; V: TRBV11-2; size: .; D: .; CDR3: CASSTLGGAEAFF; DNA: TGTGCCAGCAGCACCCTAGGGGGGGCTGAAGCTTTCTTT
J: TRBJ2-3; V: TRBV2; size: .; D: .; CDR3: CASRGWSTDTQYF; DNA: TGTGCCAGCAGGGGCTGGAGCACAGATACGCAGTATTTT
J: TRBJ2-1; V: TRBV4-2; size: .; D: TRBD1; CDR3: CASSQDWRGTGSRNEQFF; DNA: TGTGCCAGCAGCCAAGATTGGCGCGGGACAGGGTCCAGAAATGAGCAGTTCTTC
J: TRBJ1-2; V: TRBV2; size: .; D: .; CDR3: CASSEGGRKGLTYGYTF; DNA: TGTGCCAGCAGTGAAGGGGGCAGGAAGGGGCTTACCTATGGCTACACCTTC
J: TRBJ1-1; V: TRBV5-1; size: .; D: TRBD1; CDR3: CASSSDRGFTEAFF; DNA: TGCGCCAGCAGCTCGGACAGGGGGTTTACTGAAGCTTTCTTT
J: TRBJ1-4; V: TRBV30; size: few; D: .; CDR3: CAWSVRGPTNEKLFF; DNA: TGTGCCTGGAGTGTAAGGGGCCCAACTAATGAAAAACTGTTTTTT
J: TRBJ1-2; V: TRBV10-3; size: once; D: .; CDR3: CAISEGGGGYNGYTF; DNA: TGTGCCATCAGTGAAGGAGGGGGGGGATATAATGGCTACACCTTC
J: TRBJ1-1; V: TRBV10-3; size: once; D: TRBD1; CDR3: CAISEPGQENTEAFF; DNA: TGTGCCATCAGTGAGCCAGGACAGGAGAACACTGAAGCTTTCTTT
J: TRBJ2-5; V: TRBV30; size: .; D: .; CDR3: CAWNPGLRGVETQYF; DNA: TGTGCCTGGAACCCGGGACTCCGGGGCGTGGAGACCCAGTACTTC
J: TRBJ2-3; V: TRBV5-1; size: .; D: TRBD2; CDR3: CASSLEGTSGGYTDTQYF; DNA: TGCGCCAGCAGCTTGGAAGGGACTAGCGGGGGCTACACAGATACGCAGTATTTT
J: TRBJ2-3; V: TRBV9; size: .; D: TRBD2; CDR3: CASSTLAGAADTQYF; DNA: TGTGCCAGCAGCACATTAGCGGGGGCGGCAGATACGCAGTATTTT
J: TRBJ1-3; V: TRBV4-1; size: once; D: .; CDR3: CASSRNPYDGLVLESGNTIYF; DNA: TGCGCCAGCAGCCGCAACCCGTACGATGGACTCGTTCTTGAATCTGGAAACACCATATATTTT
J: TRBJ1-4; V: TRBV28; size: .; D: TRBD1; CDR3: CASTPMKGAAWEKLFF; DNA: TGTGCCAGCACCCCAATGAAGGGGGCGGCATGGGAAAAACTGTTTTTT
J: TRBJ1-1; V: TRBV19; size: .; D: .; CDR3: CASSKGPSGGNTEAFF; DNA: TGTGCCAGTTCCAAGGGACCTTCGGGGGGGAACACTGAAGCTTTCTTT
J: TRBJ2-5; V: TRBV2; size: .; D: .; CDR3: CASNLRVQETQYF; DNA: TGTGCCAGCAACTTAAGAGTCCAAGAGACCCAGTACTTC
J: TRBJ1-2; V: TRBV6-5; size: .; D: .; CDR3: CASLNPTNYGYTF; DNA: TGTGCCAGCCTCAATCCGACAAACTATGGCTACACCTTC
J: TRBJ2-1; V: TRBV6-1; size: .; D: TRBD2; CDR3: CASSETGGYYNEQFF; DNA: TGTGCCAGCAGTGAGACGGGGGGGTACTACAATGAGCAGTTCTTC
J: TRBJ2-7; V: TRBV19; size: .; D: TRBD1; CDR3: CASSTMGGQGHEQYF; DNA: TGTGCCAGTAGTACTATGGGGGGACAGGGCCACGAGCAGTACTTC
J: TRBJ2-7; V: TRBV11-2; size: .; D: .; CDR3: CASSLDRFQGYEQYF; DNA: TGTGCCAGCAGCTTAGATCGCTTCCAGGGCTACGAGCAGTACTTC
J: TRBJ1-2; V: TRBV29-1; size: few; D: TRBD1; CDR3: CSVHGTAANYGYTF; DNA: TGCAGCGTTCACGGGACAGCAGCTAACTATGGCTACACCTTC
J: TRBJ1-3; V: TRBV4-1; size: .; D: .; CDR3: CASSQVKGTGNTIYF; DNA: TGCGCCAGCAGCCAAGTCAAGGGGACTGGAAACACCATATATTTT
J: TRBJ2-1; V: TRBV2; size: once; D: TRBD2; CDR3: CASSRTERGGTDEQFF; DNA: TGTGCCAGCAGCCGAACGGAGCGGGGGGGCACAGATGAGCAGTTCTTC
J: TRBJ2-7; V: TRBV7-9; size: .; D: TRBD2; CDR3: CASSLGTSGGAYEQYF; DNA: TGTGCCAGCAGCTTAGGGACTAGCGGGGGGGCCTACGAGCAGTACTTC
J: TRBJ1-1; V: TRBV9; size: few; D: TRBD1; CDR3: CASSEPKTGGKTEAFF; DNA: TGTGCCAGCAGCGAACCTAAGACAGGGGGAAAAACTGAAGCTTTCTTT
J: TRBJ2-3; V: TRBV6-1; size: .; D: TRBD1; CDR3: CASSDTGTGYTDTQYF; DNA: TGTGCCAGCAGTGACACCGGGACAGGGTACACAGATACGCAGTATTTT
J: TRBJ1-1; V: TRBV7-9; size: once; D: .; CDR3: CASSLGNRAEAFF; DNA: TGTGCCAGCAGCCTCGGGAATCGGGCTGAAGCTTTCTTT
J: TRBJ2-1; V: TRBV6-1; size: .; D: TRBD2; CDR3: CASSVFSGVSYNEQFF; DNA: TGTGCCAGCAGTGTATTTAGCGGGGTATCCTACAATGAGCAGTTCTTC
J: TRBJ1-4; V: TRBV2; size: .; D: TRBD1; CDR3: CASSALTGVNEKLFF; DNA: TGTGCCAGCAGCGCCCTAACAGGGGTGAATGAAAAACTGTTTTTT
J: TRBJ2-1; V: TRBV27; size: .; D: TRBD1; CDR3: CASSFGQGYNEQFF; DNA: TGTGCCAGCAGTTTCGGACAGGGGTACAATGAGCAGTTCTTC
J: TRBJ2-3; V: TRBV7-6; size: .; D: TRBD2; CDR3: CASSLAPPSGASDTQYF; DNA: TGTGCCAGCAGCTTAGCACCGCCTAGCGGGGCCTCGGATACGCAGTATTTT
J: TRBJ2-1; V: TRBV7-8; size: .; D: .; CDR3: CASSLLEGAGEQFF; DNA: TGTGCCAGCAGCTTATTGGAGGGGGCAGGGGAGCAGTTCTTC
J: TRBJ2-3; V: TRBV28; size: .; D: .; CDR3: CASRITGRLDTQYF; DNA: TGTGCCAGCAGGATTACAGGGAGATTAGATACGCAGTATTTT
J: TRBJ2-7; V: TRBV9; size: few; D: .; CDR3: CASSVAGVGEPYEQYF; DNA: TGTGCCAGCAGCGTAGCGGGGGTCGGGGAACCCTACGAGCAGTACTTC
J: TRBJ1-1; V: TRBV6-5; size: .; D: .; CDR3: CASSYYRGGEAFF; DNA: TGTGCCAGCAGTTATTACCGGGGGGGTGAAGCTTTCTTT